This entry lists 23 T cell receptor beta chains sequenced from one sample in a study of T cell changes during pregnancy in multiple sclerosis. Generated by immunoSEQ multiplex PCR, the TCRdb table keeps only in-frame clones and is missing some. The repertoire holds 25,000 to 35,000 clones, with roughly 90% as singletons. The material sequenced was CD4+ T cells from peripheral blood mononuclear cells, taken in the second trimester of pregnancy. The receptors were sampled from a female donor in good health, enrolled as a control in a pregnancy study.

The chain combines TRBV9 with TRBJ2-1, with TRBD1 matching 9 bases. This CDR3 is 16 amino acids long. V gave up 3 bases and J gave up 12 bases; unmatched junction bases: 16. Germline V gene data show CDR1 as SGDLS and CDR2 as YYNGEE. This chain's CDR3 is CASSAFPGQGIHGQFF. The CDR3 DNA reads TGTGCCAGCAGCGCTTTCCCGGGACAGGGCATCCATGGGCAGTTCTTC. The full variable domain, completed using reference TRBV9 and TRBJ2-1, is DSGVTQTPKHLITATGQRVTLRCSPRSGDLSVYWYQQSLDQGLQFLIQYYNGEERAKGNILERFSAQQFPDLHSELNLSSLELGDSALYFCASSAFPGQGIHGQFFGPGTRLTVL.

The chain joins TRBV14 to TRBJ2-2; a possible D gene is TRBD2 (6 bases). V was clipped by 5 bases and J by 2 bases, with 15 bases between them. The CDR3 is 16 amino acids. Germline V gene sequence: CDR1 SGHDN, CDR2 FVKESK. Here the CDR3 DNA reads TGTGCCAGCAGCTCAACCCGGGAGAGCAACACCGGGGAGCTGTTTTTT. The encoded protein is CASSSTRESNTGELFF.

The rearrangement links TRBV5-4 to TRBJ2-2, with 13 bases matching TRBD2. Germline trimming cut 4 bases from V and 1 base from J; bases unmatched to any gene: 7. There are 18 residues in the CDR3. Germline V lookup: CDR1 SGHNT, CDR2 YYREEE (reference sequence). In DNA form, the CDR3 reads TGTGCCAGCAGCGTCGGACTAGCGGGAGATAGGAACACCGGGGAGCTGTTTTTT. Translation: CASSVGLAGDRNTGELFF.

J is TRBJ2-1 and V is TRBV10-3, with TRBD2 identical over 7 bases. Trimming removed 6 bases from V and 6 bases from J; junction bases left unmatched: 5. This CDR3 region has 13 residues. CDR1 is ENHRY and CDR2 is SYGVKD in the germline V gene. The CDR3 DNA sequence: TGTGCCATCAGGGCGGGAGTCATCAATGAGCAGTTCTTC. Its translation: CAIRAGVINEQFF.

This clone was seen just once. The DNA for the CDR3 is TGTGCCAGCAGCCAAGCTAGCGGGAGGGACGAGCAGTACTTC. Residues: CASSQASGRDEQYF. The genes are TRBV4-2 and TRBJ2-7, with TRBD2 matching over 12 bases. The V segment lost 1 base and the J segment 5 bases; nucleotides outside the gene matches: 0. The CDR3 is 14 amino acids. Germline CDR1 reads LGHNA; CDR2 reads YNFKEQ.

The chain links TRBV19 to TRBJ1-2; 7 bases align to TRBD1. The CDR3 is 17 residues long. Germline V gives CDR1 LNHDA, CDR2 SQIVND (reference sequence). After removal of 0 bases from V and 1 base from J, the junction contained 8 bases not matched to a gene. In DNA, the CDR3 is TGTGCCAGTAGTATAGATGCCGGGACAGCCATTAACTATGGCTACACCTTC. It codes for CASSIDAGTAINYGYTF.

This clone was detected only once. This rearrangement joins TRBV15 to TRBJ1-2, with D uncertain. The germline gives CDR1 LNHNV, CDR2 YYDKDF (reference sequence). CDR3 length: 13 residues. V was cut by 4 bases and J by 8 bases, with 14 bases left in between. The CDR3 DNA reads TGTGCCACCAGCACCCCCTCGGGGAAGGGCTACACCTTC. It translates to CATSTPSGKGYTF. The full variable domain, its missing parts supplied by reference TRBV15 and TRBJ1-2, is DAMVIQNPRYQVTQFGKPVTLSCSQTLNHNVMYWYQQKSSQAPKLLFHYYDKDFNNEADTPDNFQSRRPNTSFCFLDIRSPGLGDTAMYLCATSTPSGKGYTFGSGTRLTVV.

The chain combines TRBV30 with TRBJ2-1; D perhaps matches TRBD2 (5 bases). The CDR3 totals 15 residues. V was pared by 4 bases and J by 2 bases, with 15 bases between. Per the germline V gene, CDR1 is GTSNPN and CDR2 is SVGIG (reference sequence). CDR3 amino acids: CAWTVDLGAYNEQFF. The DNA of the CDR3 is TGTGCCTGGACCGTGGACCTCGGGGCCTACAATGAGCAGTTCTTC.

This chain connects TRBV9 to TRBJ2-4; 12 bases agree with TRBD2. Trimming at V came to 1 base and at J to 1 base, leaving 0 bases not matched to a gene. The CDR3 consists of 16 residues. Germline CDR1 SGDLS, CDR2 YYNGEE. The CDR3 sequence: CASSVLAGGAKNIQYF. For the CDR3, the DNA is TGTGCCAGCAGCGTACTAGCGGGGGGGGCCAAAAACATTCAGTACTTC.

The rearrangement links TRBV5-1 to TRBJ2-5; 9 nucleotides match TRBD2. CDR1 and CDR2 from the germline V gene are SGHRS and YFSETQ. V trimming: 0 bases; J trimming: 3 bases; junction bases outside the gene matches: 0. The CDR3 sequence is 14 residues long. The CDR3: CASSLVAGEETQYF. The CDR3 nucleotides are TGCGCCAGCAGCTTGGTAGCGGGAGAAGAGACCCAGTACTTC.

The CDR3 DNA reads as TGTGCCAGCAGCGTAAGTCTCTCAGCGAACTCCTACGAGCAGTACTTC. Translating gives CASSVSLSANSYEQYF. The chain carries TRBV9 and TRBJ2-7, with D hard to call. Germline CDR1 and CDR2: SGDLS and YYNGEE. V lost 1 base and J lost 0, with 14 bases in between. CDR3 size: 16 residues.

V is TRBV19 and J is TRBJ2-7; D is possibly TRBD2 (6 bases). Germline V gives CDR1 LNHDA, CDR2 SQIVND (reference sequence). There are 14 residues in the CDR3. Trimming removed 4 bases at V and 0 bases at J, with 10 bases between. CDR3 loop: CASSNRERSYEQYF. DNA of the CDR3: TGTGCCAGTAGTAACCGGGAGCGCTCCTACGAGCAGTACTTC.

The V call is TRBV19, the J call TRBJ2-1; 11 bases are a match to TRBD2. The CDR3 runs to 17 residues. In germline, CDR1 is LNHDA, CDR2 SQIVND (reference sequence). The junction had 9 bases not matched to a gene; V was cut back by 3 bases and J by 5 bases. The CDR3 is CASSILRLAGLNNEQFF. DNA of the CDR3: TGTGCCAGTAGTATCCTCAGACTAGCGGGGCTTAACAATGAGCAGTTCTTC.

This rearrangement joins TRBV7-9 to TRBJ2-7, with 11 bases matching TRBD2. The CDR3 is 15 amino acids. The V gene end was trimmed by 4 bases and the J gene end by 2 bases; junction bases not matched to a gene: 4. Germline CDR1 is SEHNR and CDR2 is FQNEAQ (reference sequence). The CDR3 sequence is CASSSYSGRAYEQYF. The CDR3 region has the DNA TGTGCCAGCAGCTCATATAGCGGGAGGGCCTACGAGCAGTACTTC.

The rearrangement uses TRBV27 and TRBJ2-7, with D possibly being TRBD2 (5 bases). The CDR3 is 13 amino acids. Trimming removed 8 bases from V and 2 bases from J, with 13 bases in between. Looked up from germline, CDR1 is MNHEY and CDR2 is SMNVEV (reference sequence). The CDR3 DNA reads TGTGCCAGCCCCCGGACTCCCACCTACGAGCAGTACTTC. It is translated as CASPRTPTYEQYF.

The chain links TRBV30 to TRBJ2-3, with unresolved D. The germline gives CDR1 GTSNPN, CDR2 SVGIG (reference sequence). The CDR3 is 14 amino acids. V lost 1 base to trimming and J lost 3 bases, with 11 bases between them. CDR3 in DNA: TGTGCCTGGAGTGGCTCGGTCCCTACAGATACGCAGTATTTT. Its protein product is CAWSGSVPTDTQYF.

The V call is TRBV18, the J call TRBJ2-5, with D maybe TRBD2 (5 bases). Trimming removed 3 bases from V and 5 bases from J, with 10 bases in between. Germline V CDR1 and CDR2: KGHSH, LQKENI. The CDR3 has 13 amino acids. CDR3 in DNA: TGTGCCAGCTCACCGGAGGAAGGGGAGACCCAGTACTTC. This translates into CASSPEEGETQYF.

CDR3 bases: TGTGCCAGTAGTTTCAAGAGGATTGGTGACACTGAAGCTTTCTTT. It is translated as CASSFKRIGDTEAFF. The genes are TRBV19 and TRBJ1-1; D remains unclear. The CDR3 is made up of 15 amino acids. The germline V gene encodes CDR1 LNHDA and CDR2 SQIVND (reference sequence). Deletions cut 5 bases from V and 3 bases from J, with 16 bases between.

This rearrangement joins TRBV7-9 to TRBJ2-7; a possible D gene is TRBD2 (5 bases). V dropped 0 bases and J dropped 5 bases, with 11 bases sitting between them. The CDR3 covers 14 residues. Germline V gives CDR1 SEHNR, CDR2 FQNEAQ (reference sequence). CDR3 amino acids: CASSLASDLNEQYF. CDR3 bases: TGTGCCAGCAGCTTAGCTAGCGACCTAAACGAGCAGTACTTC.

The CDR3: CAISILAGAPETQYF. CDR3 in DNA: TGTGCCATCAGTATCCTAGCGGGAGCCCCAGAGACCCAGTACTTC. The chain links TRBV10-3 to TRBJ2-5; 10 nucleotides match TRBD2. CDR3 length equals 15 residues. Germline V lookup: CDR1 ENHRY, CDR2 SYGVKD. Unmatched junction bases numbered 7, after V lost 5 bases and J lost 4 bases.

The J gene is TRBJ1-2, the V gene TRBV5-6, with D possibly matching TRBD1 (5 bases). The germline CDR1 and CDR2 sequences are SGHDT and YYEEEE. The V end lost 4 bases, the J end lost 0 bases, and 10 bases lay between the germline ends. There are 14 residues in the CDR3. CDR3 nucleotide sequence: TGTGCCAGCAGCGTTTCAGGGTCTAACTATGGCTACACCTTC. Its translation: CASSVSGSNYGYTF.

V gene TRBV18 combines with J gene TRBJ2-1; TRBD2 aligns across 10 bases. The junction had 6 bases not matched to a gene; V was cut back by 6 bases and J by 4 bases. CDR1 and CDR2 from the germline V gene are KGHSH and LQKENI. The CDR3 length is 15 residues. The CDR3 here is CASSQTSGFYNEQFF. The CDR3 DNA follows: TGTGCCAGCTCCCAGACTAGCGGGTTTTACAATGAGCAGTTCTTC.

V gene TRBV10-3 combines with J gene TRBJ2-7; D possibly corresponds to TRBD2 (6 bases). Per germline, CDR1 ENHRY and CDR2 SYGVKD. This CDR3 region has 13 residues. The V end lost 10 bases, the J end lost 9 bases, and 22 bases lay between the germline ends. The CDR3 sequence: CANQAAGYSAQYF. In DNA, the CDR3 is TGTGCCAACCAAGCGGCGGGGTACAGTGCGCAGTACTTC.